This TCR beta chain was identified during a study of T cell responses to AZD1222 COVID-19 vaccine. Sequencing was performed with immunoSEQ multiplex PCR; in TCRdb, only in-frame clones are kept and a portion is missing. The table lists under 200,000 clones, over 85% of them singletons. Findings and caveats of the study: Seropositive at baseline were only a handful of AZD1222 recipients. The study found vaccine-associated CD4 TCRs spanning spike, dominant at 160-218 and 743-854. Most donors were white British, females outnumbered males, and clonal diversity was possibly underestimated. It was only after the peak T cell response that any repertoires were sampled.

V was cut by 3 bases and J by 2 bases, with 7 bases left in between. CDR3 length: 14 residues. Germline CDR1 MDHEN, CDR2 SYDVKM. Details on this clone: The target antigen is unknown.

The sequence came from an adult who received the MenACWY meningococcal vaccine as a control. This material consisted of peripheral blood, taken 28 days after the second dose of the MenACWY control vaccine. The V call is TRBV28, the J call TRBJ1-4; D is undetermined. The CDR3 bases are TGTGCCAGCAGTTTTCCAGACACTAATGAAAAACTGTTTTTT. As protein: CASSFPDTNEKLFF.